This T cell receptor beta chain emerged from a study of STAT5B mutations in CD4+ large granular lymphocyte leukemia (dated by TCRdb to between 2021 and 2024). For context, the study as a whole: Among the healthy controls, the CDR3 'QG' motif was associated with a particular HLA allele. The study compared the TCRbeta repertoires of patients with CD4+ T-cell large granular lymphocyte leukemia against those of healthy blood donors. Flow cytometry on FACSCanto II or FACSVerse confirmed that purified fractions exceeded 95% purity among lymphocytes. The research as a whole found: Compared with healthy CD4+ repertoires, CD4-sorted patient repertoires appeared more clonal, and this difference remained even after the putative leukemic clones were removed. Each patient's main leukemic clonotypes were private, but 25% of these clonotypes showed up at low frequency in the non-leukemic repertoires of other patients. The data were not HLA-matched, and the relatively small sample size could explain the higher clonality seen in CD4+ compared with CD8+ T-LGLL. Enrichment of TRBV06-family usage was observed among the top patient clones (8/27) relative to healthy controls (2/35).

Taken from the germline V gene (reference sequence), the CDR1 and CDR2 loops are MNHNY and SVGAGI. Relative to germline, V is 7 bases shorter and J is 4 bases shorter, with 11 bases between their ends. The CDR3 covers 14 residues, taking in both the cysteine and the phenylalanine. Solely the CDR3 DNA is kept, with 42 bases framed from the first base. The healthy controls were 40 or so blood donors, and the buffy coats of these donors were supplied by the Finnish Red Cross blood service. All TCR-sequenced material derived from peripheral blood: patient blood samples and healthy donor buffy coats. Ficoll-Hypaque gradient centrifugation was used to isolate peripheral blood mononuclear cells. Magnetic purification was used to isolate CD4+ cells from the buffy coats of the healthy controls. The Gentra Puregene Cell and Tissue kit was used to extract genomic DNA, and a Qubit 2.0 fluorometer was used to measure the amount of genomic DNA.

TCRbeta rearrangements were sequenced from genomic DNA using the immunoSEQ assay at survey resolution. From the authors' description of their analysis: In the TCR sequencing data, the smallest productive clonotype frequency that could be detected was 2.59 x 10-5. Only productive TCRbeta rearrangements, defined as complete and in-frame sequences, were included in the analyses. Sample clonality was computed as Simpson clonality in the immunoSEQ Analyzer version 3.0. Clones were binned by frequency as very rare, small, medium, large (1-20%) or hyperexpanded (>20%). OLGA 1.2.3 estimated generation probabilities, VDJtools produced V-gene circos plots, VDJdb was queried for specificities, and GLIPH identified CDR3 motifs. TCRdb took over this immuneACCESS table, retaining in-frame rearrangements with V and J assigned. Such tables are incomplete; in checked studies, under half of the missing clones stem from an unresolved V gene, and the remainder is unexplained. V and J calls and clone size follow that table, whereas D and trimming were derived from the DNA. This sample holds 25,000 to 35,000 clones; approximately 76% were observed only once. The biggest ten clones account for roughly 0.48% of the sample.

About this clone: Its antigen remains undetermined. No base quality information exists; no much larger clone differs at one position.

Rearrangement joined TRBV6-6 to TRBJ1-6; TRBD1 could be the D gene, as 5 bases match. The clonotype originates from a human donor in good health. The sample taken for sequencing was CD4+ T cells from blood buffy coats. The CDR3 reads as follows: CASTSGLYNSPLHF. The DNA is TGTGCCAGCACTTCGGGACTTTATAATTCACCCCTCCACTTT.